One and the same sample provided the 22 T cell receptor beta chains below, sequenced in a study of OX40 agonist ivuxolimab in advanced cancers. Sequencing was performed with immunoSEQ multiplex PCR; in TCRdb, only in-frame clones are kept and a portion is missing. The data contain 70,000 to 75,000 clones, 65% to 90% of them singletons. The sample in question was CD4+ or CD8+ T cells sorted from blood, obtained in a trial of the OX40 agonist ivuxolimab. The receptors stem from an adult with an advanced solid tumor such as melanoma, head and neck, liver or kidney cancer.

This clone was detected a few times. The chain combines TRBV5-4 with TRBJ1-2, with 7 bases lining up with TRBD1. In germline, CDR1 is SGHNT, CDR2 YYREEE (reference sequence). The junction had 5 bases not matched to a gene; V was cut back by 5 bases and J by 4 bases. CDR3 size: 13 residues. The CDR3 DNA sequence: TGTGCCAGCAGAAAGGGACAGAGCTATGGCTACACCTTC. Its translation is CASRKGQSYGYTF.

The chain links TRBV10-3 to TRBJ2-3, with unresolved D. Between the trimmed V and J ends, which lost 0 bases and 5 bases, there was a span of 6 bases. Germline V CDR1 and CDR2: ENHRY, SYGVKD. The CDR3 totals 13 residues. The CDR3 here is CAISESAIDTQYF. CDR3 coding DNA: TGTGCCATCAGTGAGTCCGCGATAGATACGCAGTATTTT.

V usage is TRBV29-1 and J usage is TRBJ2-1; 9 nucleotides line up with TRBD1. The CDR3 runs 14 residues. With V trimmed by 6 bases and J by 10 bases, 13 bases remained unmatched. CDR1 SQVTM and CDR2 ANQGSEA come from the germline V gene. The CDR3 region has the DNA TGCAGCGTAGCGCCCGGGACAGGGCTGGGAGAGCAGTTCTTC. Translation: CSVAPGTGLGEQFF.

The chain links TRBV11-1 to TRBJ2-3; 10 bases agree with TRBD2. The CDR3 loop spans 18 amino acids. Germline values: CDR1 SGHAT, CDR2 FQDESV (reference sequence). V shed 4 bases and J 0 bases; nucleotides not matched to a gene: 10. The CDR3 is CASSSIRTSGPSTDTQYF. The CDR3 region has the DNA TGTGCCAGCAGCTCAATCAGGACTAGCGGACCTAGCACAGATACGCAGTATTTT.

The gene calls are TRBV10-3 and TRBJ1-2; TRBD1 aligns across 9 bases. This CDR3 is built from 16 residues. V dropped 4 bases and J dropped 2; count of bases not matched to a gene: 8. Germline CDR1 ENHRY, CDR2 SYGVKD. The CDR3 sequence is CAISGTGQGGNYGYTF. CDR3 nucleotides: TGTGCCATCAGTGGCACGGGACAGGGTGGAAACTATGGCTACACCTTC.

The V call is TRBV2, the J call TRBJ1-2, with 7 nucleotides matching TRBD1. J lost 8 bases, V lost 5 bases, and 11 bases had no gene match. CDR3 length equals 14 residues. Germline V gene sequence: CDR1 SNHLY, CDR2 FYNNEI. DNA of the CDR3: TGTGCCAGCAGTTTAGCTTACAGGGGTGACGGCTACACCTTC. Protein sequence: CASSLAYRGDGYTF.

The chain uses TRBV4-2 and TRBJ2-4; 10 positions agree with TRBD2. Germline V gene lookup returns CDR1 LGHNA and CDR2 YNFKEQ. The V segment lost 2 bases and the J segment 4 bases; nucleotides outside the gene matches: 5. This CDR3 comprises 16 residues. The CDR3: CASSQSGLAEKNIQYF. In DNA, the CDR3 is TGTGCCAGCAGCCAATCCGGACTAGCGGAGAAAAACATTCAGTACTTC.

The chain has TRBV13 and TRBJ2-1; D gene uncertain. The CDR3 has 16 residues. Germline V gives CDR1 PRHDT, CDR2 FYEKMQ (reference sequence). Between the trimmed V and J ends, which lost 5 bases and 4 bases, there was a span of 18 bases. In DNA form, the CDR3 reads TGTGCCAGCAGCACCTCTAGACTTAGCCCGTACAATGAGCAGTTCTTC. Protein: CASSTSRLSPYNEQFF.

The chain has TRBV6-5 and TRBJ2-3; a weak D match, TRBD2 (5 bases). CDR1 and CDR2 (germline): MNHEY, SVGAGI. V was cut by 0 bases and J by 3 bases, with 10 bases left in between. The length of the CDR3 is 15 residues. The CDR3 spells CASSYSAVRTDTQYF. The DNA for the CDR3 is TGTGCCAGCAGTTACTCAGCGGTGAGAACAGATACGCAGTATTTT.

The chain uses TRBV19 and TRBJ2-4; D perhaps matches TRBD2 (6 bases). Trimming shortened V by 5 bases and J by 6 bases, and 14 bases separated the two germline ends. The CDR3 spans 14 residues. Germline assignment: CDR1 LNHDA and CDR2 SQIVND (reference sequence). The CDR3 coding sequence is TGTGCCAGTAGTCCCCGGGACTCGTCAAACATTCAGTACTTC. Translating gives CASSPRDSSNIQYF.

V and J are TRBV5-1 and TRBJ2-7; D remains unclear. The germline V and J ends were trimmed by 0 bases and 2 bases, with 9 bases remaining between them. The germline gives CDR1 SGHRS, CDR2 YFSETQ. This CDR3 is 14 amino acids long. The CDR3 reads CASSLGAGTYEQYF. The CDR3 coding sequence is TGCGCCAGCAGCTTGGGGGCTGGTACCTACGAGCAGTACTTC.

The J gene is TRBJ2-5, the V gene TRBV5-1; D possibly corresponds to TRBD2 (6 bases). Trimming left V 4 bases short and J 4 bases short, with 20 bases between. Germline V lookup: CDR1 SGHRS, CDR2 YFSETQ. The CDR3 sequence is 16 residues long. CDR3 coding DNA: TGCGCCAGCAGCGCGGGGACTCCCGGGGGTAGAGAGACCCAGTACTTC. Amino acid sequence: CASSAGTPGGRETQYF. Full variable domain (outside the CDR3, taken from reference TRBV5-1 and TRBJ2-5): KAGVTQTPRYLIKTRGQQVTLSCSPISGHRSVSWYQQTPGQGLQFLFEYFSETQRNKGNFPGRFSGRQFSNSRSEMNVSTLELGDSALYLCASSAGTPGGRETQYFGPGTRLLVL.

J is TRBJ2-7 and V is TRBV5-1, with TRBD2 matching over 13 bases. Germline V gives CDR1 SGHRS, CDR2 YFSETQ. The CDR3 consists of 20 residues. The V and J ends lost 3 bases and 5 bases, in that order; junction bases with no gene match: 20. The CDR3 loop reads CASSSTALGLAGASGHEQYF. CDR3 sequence (DNA): TGCGCCAGCAGCTCTACGGCCTTAGGACTAGCGGGGGCTAGCGGGCACGAGCAGTACTTC.

The CDR3 is CATSRAGGGETQYF. Here the CDR3 DNA reads TGTGCCACCAGCAGAGCGGGGGGAGGGGAGACCCAGTACTTC. V is TRBV15 and J is TRBJ2-5, with 7 nucleotides matching TRBD2. The CDR3 loop spans 14 amino acids. Looked up from germline, CDR1 is LNHNV and CDR2 is YYDKDF (reference sequence). The junction had 4 bases not matched to a gene; V was cut back by 1 base and J by 5 bases.

The chain links TRBV25-1 to TRBJ1-2, with unresolved D. V was cut by 4 bases and J by 4 bases, with 19 bases left in between. The CDR3 is 16 amino acids. Germline V gene lookup returns CDR1 MGHDK and CDR2 SYGVNS. This chain's CDR3 is CASSGRHGQVVYGYTF. CDR3 DNA: TGTGCCAGCAGTGGAAGACACGGTCAGGTCGTCTATGGCTACACCTTC.

The chain recombines TRBV19 with TRBJ2-1; no clear D. The CDR3 totals 14 residues. Germline CDR1 LNHDA, CDR2 SQIVND (reference sequence). Trimming stripped 7 bases from V and 2 bases from J, with 12 bases between. Here the CDR3 reads CASTPPGTYNEQFF. CDR3 DNA sequence: TGTGCCAGTACCCCTCCTGGGACCTACAATGAGCAGTTCTTC.

This chain links TRBV11-3 with TRBJ2-7, with 10 bases identical to TRBD1. V was pared by 6 bases and J by 2 bases, with 4 bases of the junction left unmatched. CDR1 and CDR2 (germline): SGHNT, YENEEA. The CDR3 consists of 14 residues. CDR3 protein: CASRPGTGAYEQYF. CDR3 bases: TGTGCCAGCAGACCCGGGACAGGGGCCTACGAGCAGTACTTC.

This chain joins TRBV6-1 and TRBJ2-7; no clear D gene. CDR1 is MNHNS, CDR2 SASEGT, per germline. This CDR3 has 12 amino acids. V lost 4 bases to trimming and J lost 4 bases, with 8 bases between them. The CDR3 sequence: CASSGVRYEQYF. The CDR3 bases are TGTGCCAGCAGTGGGGTGAGATACGAGCAGTACTTC.

The CDR3 bases are TGCGCCAGCAGTCAAAGAGGGTCTGCTAATTCACCCCTCCACTTT. Protein sequence: CASSQRGSANSPLHF. The chain recombines TRBV23-1 with TRBJ1-6; D is ambiguous. TRBV23-1 qualifies as an ORF whose function is uncertain. The CDR3 is made up of 15 amino acids. Trimming pared 2 bases from V and 6 bases from J, leaving 11 bases between.

The gene calls are TRBV30 and TRBJ1-3; D perhaps matches TRBD1 (5 bases). This CDR3 has 14 amino acids. CDR1 and CDR2 (germline): GTSNPN, SVGIG (reference sequence). V lost 4 bases and J 1 base, leaving 11 bases between the germline ends. For the CDR3, the DNA is TGTGCCTGGAATCTCAGGGTATCTGGAAACACCATATATTTT. It yields the protein CAWNLRVSGNTIYF.

The rearrangement links TRBV7-2 to TRBJ2-7; D is unclear. The CDR3 consists of 14 residues. V lost 0 bases to trimming and J lost 2 bases, with 8 bases between them. Looked up from germline, CDR1 is SGHTA and CDR2 is FQGNSA. CDR3 nucleotide sequence: TGTGCCAGCAGCTTAGCGGGATCTACCTACGAGCAGTACTTC. This encodes CASSLAGSTYEQYF.

This clone came up once. The chain has TRBV11-3 and TRBJ2-5; unclear D gene. This CDR3 is built from 15 residues. The germline V gene has CDR1 SGHNT and CDR2 YENEEA. With 5 bases removed from V and 2 bases from J, the gap between germline ends came to 15 bases. The CDR3 is CASSPPAGKQETQYF. The DNA of the CDR3 is TGTGCCAGCAGCCCTCCAGCAGGCAAGCAAGAGACCCAGTACTTC.